This TCR beta chain was sequenced in a study of cytomegalovirus exposure and HLA in healthy donors. Points on this clone: Its specificity is unknown.

Generated by immunoSEQ multiplex PCR, the TCRdb table keeps only in-frame clones and is missing some. The repertoire has some 150,000 clones, more than 75% of them found once; the top ten carry more than 1.3%. The CDR3 loop spans 12 amino acids. V was cut by 7 bases and J by 7 bases, with 10 bases left in between. CDR1 is LNHDA, CDR2 SQIVND, per germline (reference sequence). Study-level results: Rare TCR sequences dominated, though some public TCRs recurred in many donors.

This sequence was found in a woman aged 30 to 39 in good health and CMV-seronegative. What was sequenced was PBMCs. This chain links TRBV19 with TRBJ2-2; D ambiguous. CDR3 sequence (DNA): TGTGCCAGTACCGCTTCGGGCGGGGAGCTGTTTTTT. Amino acid sequence: CASTASGGELFF.